This TCR beta chain came from a study of CD8+CD57+ T cells in acquired aplastic anemia. Sequencing was done on patients that had shown CD8+CD57+ cell expansion by flow cytometry. Severe acquired aplastic anemia was the diagnosis recorded for all patients. Researchers used genomic DNA as the template to profile TCR beta VDJ and CDR3. Using its own MiXCR run on the reads, TCRdb lists one record per CDR3 protein. The sample holds some 140,000 distinct CDR3 sequences, about 52% seen once. With 8 bases clipped from V and 6 bases from J, the junction kept 16 bases outside the gene matches. CDR1 and CDR2 (germline): SQVTM, ANQGSEA. CDR3 length: 15 residues. This clonotype appeared a few times.

The receptor's source is a human donor with aplastic anemia. The sample was sorted CD4+, CD8+, or CD8+CD57+ T cells (not recorded which) from PBMCs. V usage is TRBV29-1 and J usage is TRBJ2-7; 10 nucleotides match TRBD1. CDR3 protein: CSPTVPWDRGLEQYF. As DNA, the CDR3 is TGCAGCCCGACCGTCCCTTGGGACAGGGGCCTCGAGCAGTACTTC.